The 25 T cell receptor beta chains in this list originate from one sample, sequenced in a study of T cells in narcolepsy. Sequencing was performed with immunoSEQ multiplex PCR; in TCRdb, only in-frame clones are kept and a portion is missing. The sample has 25,000 to 35,000 clones; 70% to 80% are singletons. The sample comprised CD45RA- memory CD4+ T cells from PBMCs. The receptors stem from a human donor with narcolepsy.

This clone was seen a few times. This sequence joins TRBV29-1 and TRBJ2-6, with TRBD1 as a possible D gene (5 bases). CDR3 length: 12 amino acids. V was cut by 6 bases and J by 2 bases, with 5 bases left in between. The germline gives CDR1 SQVTM, CDR2 ANQGSEA. CDR3: CSVQAGANVLTF. As DNA, the CDR3 is TGCAGCGTACAGGCTGGGGCCAACGTCCTGACTTTC.

The rearrangement links TRBV4-1 to TRBJ2-1; 9 bases match TRBD2. The CDR3 is 15 amino acids. V lost 1 base and J lost 2; bases outside the gene matches: 0. CDR1 and CDR2 from the germline V gene are MGHRA and YSYEKL. The CDR3, as DNA: TGCGCCAGCAGCCAAGTAGCGGGGGCCTACAATGAGCAGTTCTTC. It specifies CASSQVAGAYNEQFF.

The rearrangement links TRBV6-1 to TRBJ2-7, with D tentatively TRBD2 (5 bases). V lost 2 bases and J 0 bases, leaving 11 bases between the germline ends. CDR1 is MNHNS and CDR2 is SASEGT in the germline V gene. The CDR3 loop spans 15 amino acids. CDR3 coding DNA: TGTGCCAGCAGTGAAAGGCGGGTGAGCTCCTACGAGCAGTACTTC. Translation: CASSERRVSSYEQYF.

The genes are TRBV12-2 and TRBJ2-7; the tabulated D call, TRBD1, remains unverified against the DNA. TRBV12-2 corresponds to a pseudogene. The CDR3 runs 14 residues. The CDR3 sequence: CASRLAGTGKEQYF. CDR3 nucleotides: TGTGCAAGTCGCTTAGCCGGGACAGGGAAGGAGCAGTACTTC.

This rearrangement joins TRBV6-6 to TRBJ2-7; D is undetermined. V was pared by 0 bases and J by 10 bases, with 10 bases between. The CDR3 spans 12 residues. The germline gives CDR1 MNHNY, CDR2 SVGAGI (reference sequence). CDR3 in amino acids: CASSYSSRPQYF. The CDR3 DNA reads TGTGCCAGCAGTTACTCGTCCCGCCCTCAGTACTTC.

The CDR3 DNA reads as TGTGCCAGCAGTGAATTACGGGCAGGGCCGGACGGGGAGCTGTTTTTT. Residues: CASSELRAGPDGELFF. The gene calls are TRBV2 and TRBJ2-2; perhaps TRBD1 as D (5 bases). Germline V gene data show CDR1 as SNHLY and CDR2 as FYNNEI. The CDR3 totals 16 residues. Trimming pared 2 bases from V and 7 bases from J, leaving 17 bases between.

Only one count was recorded for this clone. The J gene is TRBJ2-1, the V gene TRBV5-1; 8 nucleotides align to TRBD2. This CDR3 has 13 residues. Trimming cost V 4 bases and J 15 bases; bases outside gene matches: 12. The germline V gene encodes CDR1 SGHRS and CDR2 YFSETQ. CDR3 nucleotide sequence: TGCGCCAGCAGCGGAATAGCGGGGTCCCGCGGGTTCTTC. It encodes CASSGIAGSRGFF.

The chain uses TRBV29-1 and TRBJ2-7; no clear D gene. This CDR3 spans 12 amino acids. Germline V gene lookup returns CDR1 SQVTM and CDR2 ANQGSEA. Trimming left V 4 bases short and J 6 bases short, with 13 bases between. In DNA form, the CDR3 reads TGCAGCGTTGGGCACTCCCAAGGCGAGCAGTACTTC. Its translation: CSVGHSQGEQYF.

The V call is TRBV19, the J call TRBJ2-7, with D perhaps TRBD1 (6 bases). The CDR3 runs 13 residues. Trimming took off 4 bases at V and 3 bases at J, with 10 bases between the two ends. Per germline, CDR1 LNHDA and CDR2 SQIVND (reference sequence). CDR3 in amino acids: CASSTGDGYEQYF. In DNA, the CDR3 is TGTGCCAGTAGTACAGGGGACGGCTACGAGCAGTACTTC.

This clone was observed a single time. CDR3 sequence: CASSLQGPEQYF. The CDR3 nucleotides read TGCGCCAGCAGCTTACAGGGTCCCGAGCAGTACTTC. The rearrangement joins TRBV5-1 to TRBJ2-7; the D gene is possibly TRBD1 (6 bases). The V gene's germline CDR1 is SGHRS and CDR2 YFSETQ. The CDR3 sequence is 12 residues long. Trimming removed 2 bases at V and 6 bases at J, with 9 bases between.

The sample holds one count of this clone. The rearrangement joins TRBV11-2 to TRBJ1-5; the D is unclear. The CDR3 has 13 amino acids. Germline V gene lookup returns CDR1 SGHAT and CDR2 FQNNGV. V dropped 0 bases and J dropped 4 bases, with 4 bases sitting between them. CDR3 DNA: TGTGCCAGCAGCTTAGACAGAAATCAGCCCCAGCATTTT. This codes for CASSLDRNQPQHF.

The genes are TRBV5-6 and TRBJ1-2; D is ambiguous. V shed 3 bases and J shed 8 bases, with 20 bases lying between them. The CDR3 extends over 15 amino acids. CDR1 and CDR2 (germline): SGHDT, YYEEEE. The CDR3 region is CASSSPTDGFRGYTF. The DNA of the CDR3 is TGTGCCAGCAGCTCACCCACAGATGGTTTTAGAGGCTACACCTTC.

The chain is built from TRBV19 and TRBJ2-6; a possible D gene is TRBD1 (7 bases). The length of the CDR3 is 15 residues. CDR1 LNHDA and CDR2 SQIVND come from the germline V gene (reference sequence). Trimming removed 5 bases from V and 3 bases from J, with 11 bases in between. The CDR3 DNA reads as TGTGCCAGTAGTTTTCAGGGGGGTGGGGCCAACGTCCTGACTTTC. This codes for CASSFQGGGANVLTF.

The rearrangement uses TRBV2 and TRBJ1-2; D remains unclear. This CDR3 comprises 11 residues. Trimming left V 3 bases short and J 5 bases short, with 4 bases between. Germline V gene sequence: CDR1 SNHLY, CDR2 FYNNEI. In nucleotides, the CDR3 is TGTGCCAGCAGTGACTTATATGGCTACACCTTC. It codes for CASSDLYGYTF.

The V call is TRBV6-1, the J call TRBJ1-4; D gene uncertain. Germline V gene sequence: CDR1 MNHNS, CDR2 SASEGT. The CDR3 is 15 amino acids. With 2 bases removed from V and 10 bases from J, the gap between germline ends came to 17 bases. Written as DNA, the CDR3 is TGTGCCAGCAGTGAACCCCTCCCCGGTCCGGGAAAACTGTTTTTT. It translates to CASSEPLPGPGKLFF.

The rearrangement links TRBV27 to TRBJ2-3; D perhaps matches TRBD2 (5 bases). The CDR3 contains 14 residues. CDR1 and CDR2 (germline): MNHEY, SMNVEV (reference sequence). V lost 3 bases and J lost 2, with 9 bases in between. The CDR3 is CASSFGLITDTQYF. The CDR3 DNA follows: TGTGCCAGCAGTTTCGGACTGATCACAGATACGCAGTATTTT.

This sequence joins TRBV6-5 and TRBJ2-1, with 9 bases that match TRBD1. Germline CDR1 reads MNHEY; CDR2 reads SVGAGI. V trimming: 4 bases; J trimming: 7 bases; junction bases outside the gene matches: 11. The CDR3 length is 16 residues. CDR3 nucleotide sequence: TGTGCCAGCAGTTCCCTACCGGGACAGGGTCGGAATGAGCAGTTCTTC. Amino acid sequence: CASSSLPGQGRNEQFF.

J is TRBJ2-1 and V is TRBV6-6; 11 positions agree with TRBD1. With V trimmed by 6 bases and J by 8 bases, 9 bases remained unmatched. This CDR3 has 15 amino acids. Germline assignment: CDR1 MNHNY and CDR2 SVGAGI (reference sequence). The CDR3 bases are TGTGCCAGCAGCCTCCGGACAGGGGGCAAAGATGAGCAGTTCTTC. The encoded protein is CASSLRTGGKDEQFF.

The chain has TRBV9 and TRBJ2-7, with TRBD1 as a possible D gene (6 bases). V was shortened by 5 bases and J by 3 bases, with 12 bases between the two germline ends. CDR1 is SGDLS, CDR2 YYNGEE, per germline. The CDR3 sequence is 13 residues long. CDR3 loop: CASRLGQHYEQYF. The CDR3 DNA reads as TGTGCCAGCAGACTTGGACAGCACTACGAGCAGTACTTC.

The chain combines TRBV19 with TRBJ2-7; 8 bases are a match to TRBD2. The CDR3 has 14 amino acids. Germline assignment: CDR1 LNHDA and CDR2 SQIVND (reference sequence). The trim removed 8 bases at V and 1 base at J, leaving 7 bases unmatched. The CDR3 DNA reads TGTGCCAGTTCGGTAGCGGGAAATTCCTACGAGCAGTACTTC. Protein: CASSVAGNSYEQYF. Based on the CDR3 plus reference TRBV19 and TRBJ2-7, the full variable domain is DGGITQSPKYLFRKEGQNVTLSCEQNLNHDAMYWYRQDPGQGLRLIYYSQIVNDFQKGDIAEGYSVSREKKESFPLTVTSAQKNPTAFYLCASSVAGNSYEQYFGPGTRLTVT.

The rearrangement links TRBV9 to TRBJ2-7; 7 bases match TRBD1. This CDR3 is built from 13 residues. V lost 3 bases to trimming and J lost 5 bases; unmatched junction nucleotides: 5. CDR1 and CDR2 (germline): SGDLS, YYNGEE. CDR3: CASSAPDRDEQYF. CDR3 DNA sequence: TGTGCCAGCAGCGCCCCCGACAGGGACGAGCAGTACTTC. Complete variable domain (other parts from reference TRBV9 and TRBJ2-7): DSGVTQTPKHLITATGQRVTLRCSPRSGDLSVYWYQQSLDQGLQFLIQYYNGEERAKGNILERFSAQQFPDLHSELNLSSLELGDSALYFCASSAPDRDEQYFGPGTRLTVT.

The chain recombines TRBV27 with TRBJ1-1; D gene unclear. Germline CDR1 is MNHEY and CDR2 is SMNVEV (reference sequence). Deletions cut 2 bases from V and 0 bases from J, with 13 bases between. This CDR3 is 16 amino acids long. CDR3 nucleotide sequence: TGTGCCAGCAGTTTACGCGGTGGGAACATGAACACTGAAGCTTTCTTT. Residues: CASSLRGGNMNTEAFF.

V and J are TRBV6-5 and TRBJ2-7, with TRBD1 matching over 9 bases. Germline V gene sequence: CDR1 MNHEY, CDR2 SVGAGI. Losses at the gene ends were 6 bases for V and 4 bases for J; bases not matched to a gene: 4. This CDR3 comprises 13 residues. The CDR3 nucleotides are TGTGCCAGCAGCCGACAGGGGGTATACGAGCAGTACTTC. Protein: CASSRQGVYEQYF.

J is TRBJ1-4 and V is TRBV11-2; D is unclear. The germline gives CDR1 SGHAT, CDR2 FQNNGV. Trimming took 0 bases from V and 0 from J, leaving 5 bases between them. This CDR3 has 15 amino acids. CDR3 coding DNA: TGTGCCAGCAGCTTAGAACCTTCAACTAATGAAAAACTGTTTTTT. This codes for CASSLEPSTNEKLFF. Full variable domain (remainder filled in from reference TRBV11-2 and TRBJ1-4): EAGVAQSPRYKIIEKRQSVAFWCNPISGHATLYWYQQILGQGPKLLIQFQNNGVVDDSQLPKDRFSAERLKGVDSTLKIQPAKLEDSAVYLCASSLEPSTNEKLFFGSGTQLSVL.

The J gene is TRBJ1-3, the V gene TRBV30, with 8 bases that match TRBD1. Trimming took 7 bases from V and 0 from J; bases not matched to a gene: 8. The CDR3 is made up of 15 amino acids. Germline V gene data show CDR1 as GTSNPN and CDR2 as SVGIG (reference sequence). CDR3 coding DNA: TGTGCCTACCGGGGACAGGTTTTCTCTGGAAACACCATATATTTT. Its protein product is CAYRGQVFSGNTIYF.